The rows below give T cell receptor beta chains drawn from one sample of a study of OX40 agonist ivuxolimab in advanced cancers. Clones were sequenced by immunoSEQ multiplex PCR, and TCRdb holds only the in-frame ones, with some missing. The top ten hold under 0.95% of the sample, which has 100,000 to 150,000 clones, around 93% seen once. The sequenced sample was CD4+ or CD8+ T cells sorted from blood, obtained in a trial of the OX40 agonist ivuxolimab. The receptors were gathered from an adult with an advanced solid tumor such as melanoma, head and neck, liver or kidney cancer. The CDR3 runs from the conserved cysteine through the conserved F or W.

>TRBJ1-2|TRBV19|13
CASRNTGNYGYTF
>TRBJ1-1|TRBV5-1|14
CASKSTLGGTEAFF
>TRBJ2-5|TRBV6-5|14
CASSYADRSTTQYF
>TRBJ1-1|TRBV7-2|14
CASSLVGRNTEAFF
>TRBJ1-1|TRBV14|14
CASSRQGAGTEAFF
>TRBJ2-7|TRBV18|13
CASSPEPSYEQYF
>TRBJ2-7|TRBV12-5|13
CASGLRAPYEQYF
>TRBJ1-1|TRBV5-1|14
CASSLKDRPTEAFF
>TRBJ1-1|TRBV2|13
CASSEEAGTEAFF
>TRBJ2-2|TRBV9|14
CASSVVPNTGELFF
>TRBJ1-5|TRBV6-5|14
CASSPRGEDQPQHF
>TRBJ2-7|TRBV6-6|12
CASSRRFYEQYF